This entry lists 4 T cell receptor beta chains sequenced from one sample in a study of blood T cells in healthy people across ages (dated by TCRdb to between 2015 and 2016). The library was generated by 5' RACE. The sequencer listed for this sample is Illumina HiSeq 2500. A second PCR of about 6 to 11 cycles was performed with a sample-barcoded 5' primer and a J-beta primer mix. TCRdb trimmed the raw reads at Q25, called clones with MiXCR and kept productive beta chains. Here each entry gathers all rows of one CDR3 protein and keeps the most common genes and DNA. Counted in this sample were about 1.1 million distinct CDR3 sequences; more than 30% of them appeared once. Jointly, the top ten make up roughly 13% of the sample. The sample was blood. Receptors were obtained from a man aged 18 to 30 in good health.

CDR3 DNA sequence: TGTGCCAGCTACACTAGCGGGATCACCAATGAGCAGTTCTTC. This gives the protein CASYTSGITNEQFF. The gene calls are TRBV18 and TRBJ2-1; 10 bases are a match to TRBD2. V was pared by 7 bases and J by 6 bases, with 6 bases of the junction left unmatched. CDR1 and CDR2 from the germline V gene are KGHSH and LQKENI. CDR3 length: 14 amino acids.

This clonotype was seen only once. The CDR3 sequence is CSARDPRRGNSPLHF. CDR3 coding DNA: TGCAGTGCTAGAGACCCCCGTAGGGGGAATTCACCCCTCCACTTT. The J gene is TRBJ1-6, the V gene TRBV20-1; D perhaps matches TRBD1 (6 bases). V dropped 0 bases and J dropped 7 bases, with 13 bases sitting between them. CDR3 length: 15 amino acids. CDR1 is DFQATT, CDR2 SNEGSKA, per germline (reference sequence).

The V and J genes are TRBV7-3 and TRBJ2-1; a weak D match, TRBD2 (5 bases). The CDR3 length is 16 residues. The germline CDR1 and CDR2 sequences are SGHTA and FQGTGA. Trimming took 5 bases from V and 5 from J, leaving 19 bases between them. In DNA, the CDR3 is TGTGCCAGCAGCCCTGAAATGCGAGGGCGCGACAATGAGCAGTTCTTC. The encoded protein is CASSPEMRGRDNEQFF.

This clonotype was found a few times. The chain links TRBV7-2 to TRBJ1-6, with D maybe TRBD1 (5 bases). CDR3 length: 15 amino acids. CDR1 and CDR2 from the germline V gene are SGHTA and FQGNSA. Trimming stripped 2 bases from V and 8 bases from J, with 13 bases between. The CDR3 DNA is TGTGCCAGCAGCTTATCTTGGGACTTATATTCACCCCTCCACTTT. Translation: CASSLSWDLYSPLHF.